This T cell receptor beta chain was profiled in a study of blood T cell repertoires in COVID-19. As for the study in general: Collection of acute and convalescent COVID-19 samples took place in the United States, Italy and Spain.

In germline, CDR1 is LGHDT, CDR2 YNNKEL (reference sequence). The CDR3 has 17 amino acids. J gave up 5 bases and V 4 bases, and 15 bases lay outside the gene matches. Original data processing: The assay estimated nucleated cells by amplifying reference gene primers. Sequencing was performed with immunoSEQ multiplex PCR; in TCRdb, only in-frame clones are kept and a portion is missing. The V and J calls and clone size were taken over from that table, and D and trimming were inferred from the DNA. The repertoire holds 110,000 or so clones, with 81% as singletons. The gene calls are TRBV3-1 (or the pseudogene TRBV3-2) and TRBJ1-2; 8 bases align to TRBD1. This receptor was obtained from a man between 45 and 60 years old with acute or convalescent COVID-19. Input material: peripheral blood. The CDR3 sequence: CASSRSTTGQGGYGYTF. The CDR3 nucleotides are TGTGCCAGCAGCCGAAGTACGACCGGACAGGGCGGGTATGGCTACACCTTC.